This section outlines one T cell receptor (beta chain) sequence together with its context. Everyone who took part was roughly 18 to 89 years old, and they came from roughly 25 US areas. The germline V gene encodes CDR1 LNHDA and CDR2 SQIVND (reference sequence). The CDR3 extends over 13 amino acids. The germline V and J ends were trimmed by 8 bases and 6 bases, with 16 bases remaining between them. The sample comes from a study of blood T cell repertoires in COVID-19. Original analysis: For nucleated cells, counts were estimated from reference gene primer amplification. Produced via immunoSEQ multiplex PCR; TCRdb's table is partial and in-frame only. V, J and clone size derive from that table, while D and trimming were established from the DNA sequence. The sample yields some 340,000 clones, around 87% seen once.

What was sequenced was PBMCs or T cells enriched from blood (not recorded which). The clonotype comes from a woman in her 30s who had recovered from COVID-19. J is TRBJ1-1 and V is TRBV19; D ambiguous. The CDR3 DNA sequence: TGTGCCAGTGCCTGGGCCACCGGCGCTGAAGCTTTCTTT. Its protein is CASAWATGAEAFF.